This T cell receptor (beta chain) stems from a study of shared clonotypes between healthy human individuals. Study findings and constraints: Rarefaction analysis demonstrated incomplete sorted-subset sequencing notwithstanding large depth.

Germline V gene sequence: CDR1 SNHLY, CDR2 FYNNEI. The CDR3 has 13 amino acids. With V trimmed by 11 bases and J by 1 base, 6 bases remained unmatched. Repertoires were generated with immunoSEQ multiplex PCR, while TCRdb's copy carries only in-frame clones and drops some. In the table there are about 690,000 clones, 80% to 95% of which are singletons. Turning to this clone: Its antigen is currently unknown.

This chain joins TRBV2 and TRBJ2-7, with 9 nucleotides matching TRBD1. The sample taken for sequencing was memory CD8+ T cells from PBMCs. Subset specified: CD45RO+ cells pooled with CCR7-negative TemRA cells. The source of this sequence is a man between 18 and 35 years old in good health. Some clones in this sample may be carry-over from other donors' samples. The DNA for the CDR3 is TGTGCCCAGCGTGGGACAGGGTCCTACGAGCAGTACTTC. This translates into CAQRGTGSYEQYF.